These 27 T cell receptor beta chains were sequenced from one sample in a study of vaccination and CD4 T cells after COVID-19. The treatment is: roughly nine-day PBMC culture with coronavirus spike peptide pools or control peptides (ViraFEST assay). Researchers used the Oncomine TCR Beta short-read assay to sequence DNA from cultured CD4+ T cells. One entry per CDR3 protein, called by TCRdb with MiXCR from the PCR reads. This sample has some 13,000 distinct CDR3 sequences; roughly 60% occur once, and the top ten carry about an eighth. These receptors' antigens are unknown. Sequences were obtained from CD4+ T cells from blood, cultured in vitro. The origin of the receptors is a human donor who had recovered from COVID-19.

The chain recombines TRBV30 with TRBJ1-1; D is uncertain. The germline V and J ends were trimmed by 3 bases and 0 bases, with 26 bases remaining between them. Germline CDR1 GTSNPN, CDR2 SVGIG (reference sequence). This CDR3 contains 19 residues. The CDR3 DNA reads TGTGCCTGGAGAGATTTAAACCTCAGGCGACCTTCCATGAACACTGAAGCTTTCTTT. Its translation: CAWRDLNLRRPSMNTEAFF.

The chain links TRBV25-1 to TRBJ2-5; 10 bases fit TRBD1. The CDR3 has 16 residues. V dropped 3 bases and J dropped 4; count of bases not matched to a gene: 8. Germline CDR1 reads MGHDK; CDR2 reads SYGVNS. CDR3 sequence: CASSDWDRGAVETQYF. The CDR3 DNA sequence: TGTGCCAGCAGTGACTGGGACAGGGGAGCCGTAGAGACCCAGTACTTC.

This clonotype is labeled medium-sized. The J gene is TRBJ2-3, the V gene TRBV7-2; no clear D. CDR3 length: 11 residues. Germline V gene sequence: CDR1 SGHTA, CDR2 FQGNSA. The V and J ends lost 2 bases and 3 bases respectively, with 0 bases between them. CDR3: CASSLTDTQYF. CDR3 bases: TGTGCCAGCAGCTTAACAGATACGCAGTATTTT. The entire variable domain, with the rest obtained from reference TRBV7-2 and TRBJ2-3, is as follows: GAGVSQSPSNKVTEKGKDVELRCDPISGHTALYWYRQSLGQGLEFLIYFQGNSAPDKSGLPSDRFSAERTGGSVSTLTIQRTQQEDSAVYLCASSLTDTQYFGPGTRLTVL.

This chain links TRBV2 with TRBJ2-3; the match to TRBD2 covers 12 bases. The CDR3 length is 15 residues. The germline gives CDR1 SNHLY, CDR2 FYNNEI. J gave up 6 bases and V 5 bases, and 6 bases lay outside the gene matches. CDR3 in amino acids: CASSSLAGGGDTQYF. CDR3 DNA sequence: TGTGCCAGCAGTTCGCTAGCGGGAGGGGGGGATACGCAGTATTTT. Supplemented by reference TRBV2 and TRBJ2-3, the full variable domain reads EPEVTQTPSHQVTQMGQEVILRCVPISNHLYFYWYRQILGQKVEFLVSFYNNEISEKSEIFDDQFSVERPDGSNFTLKIRSTKLEDSAMYFCASSSLAGGGDTQYFGPGTRLTVL.

This CDR3 reads CSAGRRGTGGIRDEQFF. CDR3 in DNA: TGCAGTGCTGGCCGAAGGGGGACGGGAGGGATTAGAGATGAGCAGTTCTTC. This rearrangement joins TRBV20-1 to TRBJ2-1; 8 nucleotides agree with TRBD2. The V and J ends lost 5 bases and 8 bases, in that order; junction bases with no gene match: 20. Germline V gives CDR1 DFQATT, CDR2 SNEGSKA (reference sequence). CDR3 length: 17 residues.

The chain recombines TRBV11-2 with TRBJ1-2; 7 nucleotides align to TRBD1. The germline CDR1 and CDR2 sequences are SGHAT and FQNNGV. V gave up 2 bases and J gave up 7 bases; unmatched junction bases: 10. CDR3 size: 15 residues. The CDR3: CASSLIGGAGTGYTF. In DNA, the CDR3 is TGTGCCAGCAGCTTAATAGGGGGCGCGGGTACTGGCTACACCTTC.

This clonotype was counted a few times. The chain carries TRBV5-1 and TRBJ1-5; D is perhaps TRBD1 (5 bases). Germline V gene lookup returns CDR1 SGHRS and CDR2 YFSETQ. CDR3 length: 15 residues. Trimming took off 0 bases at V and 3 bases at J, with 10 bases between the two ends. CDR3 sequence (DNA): TGCGCCAGCAGCTTGGGGACAAACTCCAATCAGCCCCAGCATTTT. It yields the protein CASSLGTNSNQPQHF.

CDR3 sequence: CASSAGTGRSYNEQFF. In DNA, the CDR3 is TGTGCCAGCAGCGCGGGGACAGGGAGGTCCTACAATGAGCAGTTCTTC. The rearrangement joins TRBV5-4 to TRBJ2-1; 9 bases are shared with TRBD1. Germline assignment: CDR1 SGHNT and CDR2 YYREEE (reference sequence). After removal of 4 bases from V and 1 base from J, the junction contained 6 bases not matched to a gene. The CDR3 is made up of 16 amino acids. The entire variable domain, with the rest obtained from reference TRBV5-4 and TRBJ2-1, is as follows: ETGVTQSPTHLIKTRGQQVTLRCSSQSGHNTVSWYQQALGQGPQFIFQYYREEENGRGNFPPRFSGLQFPNYSSELNVNALELDDSALYLCASSAGTGRSYNEQFFGPGTRLTVL.

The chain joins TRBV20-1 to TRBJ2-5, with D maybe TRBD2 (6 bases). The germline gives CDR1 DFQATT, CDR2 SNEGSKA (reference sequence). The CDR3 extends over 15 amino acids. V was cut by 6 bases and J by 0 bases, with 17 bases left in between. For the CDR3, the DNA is TGCAGTGCAACGTCCCAGCGGGTGGACCAAGAGACCCAGTACTTC. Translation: CSATSQRVDQETQYF.

The CDR3 here is CASSPTGKPNYGYTF. In DNA, the CDR3 is TGTGCCAGCAGTCCCACCGGGAAACCTAACTATGGCTACACCTTC. The V call is TRBV12-3 or TRBV12-4, the J call TRBJ1-2; D gene unclear. V was clipped by 5 bases and J by 0 bases, with 13 bases between them. This CDR3 spans 15 amino acids.

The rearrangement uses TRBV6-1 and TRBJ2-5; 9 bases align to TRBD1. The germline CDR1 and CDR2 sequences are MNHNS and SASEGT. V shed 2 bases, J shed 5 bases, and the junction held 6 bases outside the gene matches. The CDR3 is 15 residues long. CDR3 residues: CASSEQGDRVETQYF. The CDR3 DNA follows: TGTGCCAGCAGTGAACAAGGGGACAGGGTTGAGACCCAGTACTTC.

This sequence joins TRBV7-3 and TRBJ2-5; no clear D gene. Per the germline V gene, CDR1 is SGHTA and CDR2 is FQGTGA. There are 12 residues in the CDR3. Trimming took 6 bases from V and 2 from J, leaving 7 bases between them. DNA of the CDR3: TGTGCCAGCAGGTTGACGCAAGAGACCCAGTACTTC. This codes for CASRLTQETQYF.

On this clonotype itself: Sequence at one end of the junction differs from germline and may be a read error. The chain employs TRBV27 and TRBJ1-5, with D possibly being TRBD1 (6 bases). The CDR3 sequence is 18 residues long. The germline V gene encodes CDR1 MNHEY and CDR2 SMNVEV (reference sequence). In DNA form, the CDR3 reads TGTGCCGGCAGACTCTCTTCCTCAGGGGATTCACGGTTTCAGCCCCAGCATTTT. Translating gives CAGRLSSSGDSRFQPQHF.

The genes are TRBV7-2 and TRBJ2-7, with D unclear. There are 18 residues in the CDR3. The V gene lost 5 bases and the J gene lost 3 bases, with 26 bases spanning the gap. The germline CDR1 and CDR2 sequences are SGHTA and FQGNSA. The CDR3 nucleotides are TGTGCCAGCAGCCGAACCGGATTTTCAGGCCAGGAAGTCTACGAGCAGTACTTC. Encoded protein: CASSRTGFSGQEVYEQYF.

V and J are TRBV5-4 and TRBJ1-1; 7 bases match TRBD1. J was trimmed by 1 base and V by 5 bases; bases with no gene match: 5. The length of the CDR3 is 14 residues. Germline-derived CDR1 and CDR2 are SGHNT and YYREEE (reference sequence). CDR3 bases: TGTGCCAGCAGTTGGACAGGTGAGAACACTGAAGCTTTCTTT. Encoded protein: CASSWTGENTEAFF.

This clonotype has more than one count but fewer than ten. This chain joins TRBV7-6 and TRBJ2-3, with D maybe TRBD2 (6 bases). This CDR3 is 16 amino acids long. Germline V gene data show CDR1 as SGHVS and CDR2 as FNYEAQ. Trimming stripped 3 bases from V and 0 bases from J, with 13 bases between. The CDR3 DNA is TGTGCCAGCAGCTTTGGATGGAGGGCGAGCACAGATACGCAGTATTTT. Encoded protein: CASSFGWRASTDTQYF.

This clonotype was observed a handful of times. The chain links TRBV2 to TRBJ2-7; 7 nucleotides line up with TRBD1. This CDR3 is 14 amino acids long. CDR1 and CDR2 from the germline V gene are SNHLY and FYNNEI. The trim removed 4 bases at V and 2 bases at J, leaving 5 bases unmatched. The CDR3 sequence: CASSAGTATYEQYF. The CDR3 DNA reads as TGTGCCAGCAGTGCCGGGACAGCGACCTACGAGCAGTACTTC.

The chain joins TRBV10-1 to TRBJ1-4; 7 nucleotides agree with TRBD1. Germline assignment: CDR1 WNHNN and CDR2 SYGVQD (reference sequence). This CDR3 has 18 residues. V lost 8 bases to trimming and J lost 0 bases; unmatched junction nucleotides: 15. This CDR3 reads CASLPRGGQDTTNEKLFF. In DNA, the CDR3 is TGCGCCAGCCTACCCAGGGGGGGCCAGGACACAACTAATGAAAAACTGTTTTTT.

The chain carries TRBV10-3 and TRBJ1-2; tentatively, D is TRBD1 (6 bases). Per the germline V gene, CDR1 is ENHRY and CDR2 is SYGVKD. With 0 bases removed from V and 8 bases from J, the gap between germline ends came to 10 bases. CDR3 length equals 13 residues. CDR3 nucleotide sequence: TGTGCCATCAGTGAGTCAACAGGGACGGGCTACACCTTC. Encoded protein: CAISESTGTGYTF.

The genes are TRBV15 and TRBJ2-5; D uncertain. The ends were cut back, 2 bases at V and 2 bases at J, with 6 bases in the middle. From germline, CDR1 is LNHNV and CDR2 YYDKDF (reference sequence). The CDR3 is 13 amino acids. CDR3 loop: CATSRLGQETQYF. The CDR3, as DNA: TGTGCCACCAGCAGACTTGGACAAGAGACCCAGTACTTC.

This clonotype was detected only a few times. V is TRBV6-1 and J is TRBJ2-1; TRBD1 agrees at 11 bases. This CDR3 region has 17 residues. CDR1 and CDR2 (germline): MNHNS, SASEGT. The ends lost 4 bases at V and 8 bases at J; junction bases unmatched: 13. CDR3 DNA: TGTGCCAGCAGTGGGACAGGGGGCTGGGGAGATAGCCATGAGCAGTTCTTC. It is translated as CASSGTGGWGDSHEQFF.

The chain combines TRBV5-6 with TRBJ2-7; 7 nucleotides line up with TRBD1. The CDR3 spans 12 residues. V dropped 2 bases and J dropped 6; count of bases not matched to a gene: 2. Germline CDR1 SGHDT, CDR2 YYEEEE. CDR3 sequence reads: CASSFAGGEQYF. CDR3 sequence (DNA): TGTGCCAGCAGCTTTGCAGGGGGCGAGCAGTACTTC.

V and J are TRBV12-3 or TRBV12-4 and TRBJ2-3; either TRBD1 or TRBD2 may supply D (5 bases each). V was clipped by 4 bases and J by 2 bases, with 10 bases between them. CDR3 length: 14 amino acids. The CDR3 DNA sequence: TGTGCCAGCAGTTGGGACGGTAACACAGATACGCAGTATTTT. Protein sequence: CASSWDGNTDTQYF.

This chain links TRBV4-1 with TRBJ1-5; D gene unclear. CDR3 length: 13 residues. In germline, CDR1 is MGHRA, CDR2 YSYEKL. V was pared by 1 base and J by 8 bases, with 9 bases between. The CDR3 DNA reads TGCGCCAGCAGCCAAGTTAATGGGGAGCCCCAGCATTTT. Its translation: CASSQVNGEPQHF.

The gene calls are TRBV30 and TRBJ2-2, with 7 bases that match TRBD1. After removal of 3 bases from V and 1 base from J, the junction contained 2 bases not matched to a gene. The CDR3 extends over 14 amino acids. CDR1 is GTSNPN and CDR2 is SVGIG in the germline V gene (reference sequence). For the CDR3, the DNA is TGTGCCTGGAGGGACAGGCGGAACACCGGGGAGCTGTTTTTT. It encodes CAWRDRRNTGELFF.

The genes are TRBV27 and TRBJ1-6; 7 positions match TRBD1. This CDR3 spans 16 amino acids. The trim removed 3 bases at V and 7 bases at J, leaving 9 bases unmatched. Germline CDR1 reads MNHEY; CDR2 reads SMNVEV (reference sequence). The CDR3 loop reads CASSFLLRGPNSPLHF. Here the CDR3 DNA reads TGTGCCAGCAGTTTTCTCCTGAGGGGGCCCAATTCACCCCTCCACTTT.

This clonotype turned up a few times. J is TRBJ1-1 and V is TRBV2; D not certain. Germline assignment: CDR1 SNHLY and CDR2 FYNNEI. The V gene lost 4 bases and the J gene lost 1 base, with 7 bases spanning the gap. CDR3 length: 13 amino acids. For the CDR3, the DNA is TGTGCCAGCAGTGTTTCAGGGAACACTGAAGCTTTCTTT. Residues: CASSVSGNTEAFF.